This TCR beta chain was captured by sequencing in a study of shared clonotypes between healthy human individuals. As for the study in general: Per donor, three plates held CD4 naive cells, three held CD4 memory, two held CD8 naive and one held CD8 memory.

CDR3 size: 12 residues. V gave up 8 bases and J gave up 6 bases, with 11 bases separating them. In germline, CDR1 is MNHEY, CDR2 SMNVEV (reference sequence). CD45RO-negative, CCR7-positively selected cells formed the naive CD8 fraction, excluding terminally differentiated effector memory CD45RA+ cells. The study drew its donors from healthy HIV-negative adults without recent acute infections or vaccinations. The sorted-subset replicate PCRs were given around 190 ng DNA, which is 25,000 to 35,000 T cell genomes. Study processing details: Filtering of immunoSEQ junctional sequences could not match full-length read filtering. The table came from immunoSEQ multiplex PCR; TCRdb's copy has only in-frame clones and leaves some out. Clone size and V and J calls were adopted from that table, with D and trimming inferred from the DNA. The table has about 610,000 clones, approximately 96% seen once.

This chain joins TRBV27 and TRBJ2-1; D not resolved. The sequencing input was naive CD8+ T cells sorted from blood. The receptor was isolated from a woman in her thirties in good health. In DNA, the CDR3 is TGTGCCAGCGGACCCGGAGCCAATGAGCAGTTCTTC. It yields the protein CASGPGANEQFF.